The rows below give T cell receptor beta chains drawn from one sample of a study of CD8 T cells in ankylosing spondylitis. TCRdb recomputed calls from the 5' RACE reads with MiXCR, one row per CDR3 protein. Of 200,000 to 250,000 distinct CDR3 sequences in the sample, about 10% were seen once. Sequencing was done on a sample of blood, either unsorted or a sorted T cell fraction (not recorded which). All receptors come from a male donor with ankylosing spondylitis or in good health (not recorded which). The CDR3 runs from the conserved cysteine through the conserved F or W. The D gene is left open where the match is weak. Clone size is stated in some rows and not others, as once, few, many or a class when expanded.

cdr3_nt cdr3_aa v_call d_call j_call clone_size
TGTGCCAGCAGTTACGCCGAGAGGGACTCCTACAATGAGCAGTTCTTC CASSYAERDSYNEQFF TRBV6-2/TRBV6-3 NA TRBJ2-1 many
TGTGCCAGCAGCCCCTCCCTAGGGACAGGCGAGCAGTACTTC CASSPSLGTGEQYF TRBV7-9 TRBD1 TRBJ2-7 NA
TGTGCCAGCAGAGGGTTCTCGTTAACAGATACGCAGTATTTT CASRGFSLTDTQYF TRBV7-9 NA TRBJ2-3 NA
TGTGCCAGCAGCTTGGGTGGAAAGCCCCAGCATTTT CASSLGGKPQHF TRBV5-6 NA TRBJ1-5 few
TGCAGTGCGGTTGGACTAGATGGAGATACGCAGTATTTT CSAVGLDGDTQYF TRBV20-1 TRBD2 TRBJ2-3 many
TGTGCCAGCAAACCGGGGGGCTCAAACACCATATATTTT CASKPGGSNTIYF TRBV6-6 NA TRBJ1-3 many
TGTGCCAGCAGTCTGGGTTTTCACGAGCAGTTCTTC CASSLGFHEQFF TRBV6-5 NA TRBJ2-1 many
TGTGCCAGCAGCCAAGCCGGGGCTGGAAACACCATATATTTT CASSQAGAGNTIYF TRBV3-1 NA TRBJ1-3 NA
TGTGCCAGCAACTTAAGAGGGACCACAGATACGCAGTATTTT CASNLRGTTDTQYF TRBV6-1 NA TRBJ2-3 many
TGTGCCAGCAGTAACCCCCGGGACGGCGACTATGGCTACACCTTC CASSNPRDGDYGYTF TRBV7-8 NA TRBJ1-2 NA
TGTGCCAGCAGAGAAACAGGGAACCCTGAAGCTTTCTTT CASRETGNPEAFF TRBV6-1 NA TRBJ1-1 many
TGCGCCAGCAGCTTGGCACAGGGGGCCCACGAGCAGTACTTC CASSLAQGAHEQYF TRBV5-1 TRBD1 TRBJ2-7 many
TGTGCCAGCAGCTTGGCCCGAATCTCCTACGAGCAGTACTTC CASSLARISYEQYF TRBV7-2 NA TRBJ2-7 NA
TGTGCTAGCAGCTTAGAAGGGACGGGGAACACCGGGGAGCTGTTTTTT CASSLEGTGNTGELFF TRBV7-7 NA TRBJ2-2 many
TGTGCCAGCAGACCTCCCTCAGGTTGGGGGGGGACCGGGGAGCTGTTTTTT CASRPPSGWGGTGELFF TRBV28 TRBD2 TRBJ2-2 NA
TGTGCCAGCAGCCCCGGGGCGGGGGGGACAGATACGCAGTATTTT CASSPGAGGTDTQYF TRBV7-2 TRBD2 TRBJ2-3 many
TGCGCCAGCAGCTTGATTGGGGATTCCGGGGAGCTGTTTTTT CASSLIGDSGELFF TRBV5-1 NA TRBJ2-2 many
TGCGCCAGCAGCTCGGACCTGTACCAAGAGACCCAGTACTTC CASSSDLYQETQYF TRBV5-1 NA TRBJ2-5 many
TGTGCCAGCTCACCCTTCGGTGGAACCGGGGAGCTGTTTTTT CASSPFGGTGELFF TRBV18 NA TRBJ2-2 many
TGCGCCAGCAGCCAAGGGAGGACAACTGACTACGAGCAGTACTTC CASSQGRTTDYEQYF TRBV4-1 NA TRBJ2-7 NA